One sample yielded the 7 T cell receptor beta chains listed below, sequenced in a study of cytomegalovirus exposure and HLA in healthy donors (dated by TCRdb to between 2016 and 2019). The library was prepared using the immunoSEQ multiplex PCR assay. For the multiplex PCR, a mixture combining 60 forward primers for TCR Vbeta segments and 13 reverse primers for TCR Jbeta segments was used. Imported from immuneACCESS, the table was reduced by TCRdb to in-frame sequences with V and J called. These copies leave out some clones; in studies compared against another copy, an unresolved V gene accounts for under half, and the cause of the remainder is not known. The sample profile shows some 150,000 clones; approximately 81% of them were found once. The ten most abundant clones make up roughly 2.3% of the sample. Sequenced: PBMCs. The receptors shown here come from a woman aged 18-30 years in good health and CMV-seronegative.

V gene TRBV10-3 combines with J gene TRBJ2-1; the match to TRBD2 covers 14 bases. Trimming removed 9 bases from V and 10 bases from J; junction bases left unmatched: 5. This CDR3 contains 13 residues. Germline V gives CDR1 ENHRY, CDR2 SYGVKD. The CDR3 protein is CAIEGTSGGEQFF. The CDR3 nucleotides read TGTGCCATAGAAGGGACTAGCGGGGGCGAGCAGTTCTTC.

This clone was counted between two and nine times. The chain carries TRBV4-1 and TRBJ1-4; D is perhaps TRBD1 (5 bases). The CDR3 has 12 residues. Germline V gene sequence: CDR1 MGHRA, CDR2 YSYEKL. Trimming cost V 4 bases and J 8 bases, with 8 bases left between them. Here the CDR3 reads CASSLGREKLFF. CDR3 in DNA: TGCGCCAGCAGCCTGGGGCGGGAAAAACTGTTTTTT.

The chain combines TRBV5-1 with TRBJ1-6; no clear D. Trimming took 6 bases from V and 2 from J, leaving 24 bases between them. This CDR3 comprises 19 residues. Germline V gives CDR1 SGHRS, CDR2 YFSETQ. The CDR3 coding sequence is TGCGCCAGCACCTATGTCCCTTCCCCGCTCCCTCCCTATAATTCACCCCTCCACTTT. Residues: CASTYVPSPLPPYNSPLHF.

The rearrangement uses TRBV5-1 and TRBJ1-4; 7 bases fit TRBD1. V lost 2 bases to trimming and J lost 8 bases; unmatched junction nucleotides: 6. In germline, CDR1 is SGHRS, CDR2 YFSETQ. CDR3 length: 14 amino acids. The CDR3, as DNA: TGCGCCAGCAGCTTAGGGGGCGCAGGGGAAAAACTGTTTTTT. This translates into CASSLGGAGEKLFF.

The gene calls are TRBV28 and TRBJ1-5; D ambiguous. Trimming left V 8 bases short and J 0 bases short, with 5 bases between. There are 12 residues in the CDR3. Germline V gene lookup returns CDR1 MDHEN and CDR2 SYDVKM. The CDR3 region is CASQNSNQPQHF. CDR3 sequence (DNA): TGTGCCAGCCAGAATAGCAATCAGCCCCAGCATTTT. The whole variable domain, filled in from reference TRBV28 and TRBJ1-5, reads DVKVTQSSRYLVKRTGEKVFLECVQDMDHENMFWYRQDPGLGLRLIYFSYDVKMKEKGDIPEGYSVSREKKERFSLILESASTNQTSMYLCASQNSNQPQHFGDGTRLSIL.

The CDR3 DNA follows: TGTGCCAGCAGCGCCTTTAACAGGGATAACTATGGCTACACCTTC. Encoded protein: CASSAFNRDNYGYTF. V is TRBV9 and J is TRBJ1-2; D might be TRBD1 (6 bases). Germline V CDR1 and CDR2: SGDLS, YYNGEE. The CDR3 runs to 15 residues. V lost 3 bases and J lost 1, with 13 bases in between.

The chain carries TRBV7-9 and TRBJ2-3; TRBD2 matches at 9 bases. The V and J ends lost 6 bases and 2 bases, in that order; junction bases with no gene match: 9. Germline assignment: CDR1 SEHNR and CDR2 FQNEAQ (reference sequence). The CDR3 is 16 residues long. Written as DNA, the CDR3 is TGTGCCAGCAGTCTCAAGCTAGCGGGGAACACAGATACGCAGTATTTT. Encoded protein: CASSLKLAGNTDTQYF.